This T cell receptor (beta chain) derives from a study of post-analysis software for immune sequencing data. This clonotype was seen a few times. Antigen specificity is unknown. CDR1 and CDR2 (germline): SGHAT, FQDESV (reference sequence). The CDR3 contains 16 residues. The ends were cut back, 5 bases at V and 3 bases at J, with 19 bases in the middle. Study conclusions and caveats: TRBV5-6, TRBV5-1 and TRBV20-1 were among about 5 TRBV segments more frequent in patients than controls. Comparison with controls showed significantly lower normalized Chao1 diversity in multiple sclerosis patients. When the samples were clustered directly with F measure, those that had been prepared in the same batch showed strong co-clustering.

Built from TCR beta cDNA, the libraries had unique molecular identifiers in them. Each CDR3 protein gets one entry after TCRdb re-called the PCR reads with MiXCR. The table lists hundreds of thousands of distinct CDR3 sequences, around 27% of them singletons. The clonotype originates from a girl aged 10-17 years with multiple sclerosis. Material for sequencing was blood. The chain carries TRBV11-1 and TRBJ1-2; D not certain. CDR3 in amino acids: CASSPPRTTVDYGYTF. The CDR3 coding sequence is TGTGCCAGCAGCCCCCCCCGGACGACCGTAGACTATGGCTACACCTTC.